Presented here are 25 T cell receptor beta chains from one specimen sequenced in a study of Ad26.COV2.S vaccination and SARS-CoV-2 variants. The treatment here: some 20 received Ad26.COV2.S at low or high dose, single or two shots; about five received placebo; per-sample allocation not given. Specimens were obtained on day 63 following the first vaccine or placebo injection. TCRdb's copy holds only in-frame clones and misses some; the assay was immunoSEQ multiplex PCR. The repertoire includes about 330,000 clones, 85% to 90% of them detected once, and about 5% sits in the top ten. The material sequenced was peripheral blood, taken in a trial of Ad26.COV2.S vaccine versus placebo. These receptors came from a person aged 18 to 65 who received the Ad26.COV2.S COVID-19 vaccine or a placebo.

This clone was detected only a few times. The V and J genes are TRBV7-2 and TRBJ2-3; TRBD2 aligns across 14 bases. The trim removed 11 bases at V and 2 bases at J, leaving 3 bases unmatched. Germline assignment: CDR1 SGHTA and CDR2 FQGNSA. The CDR3 runs to 14 residues. The chain's CDR3 is CAVGLAGVTDTQYF. DNA for the CDR3: TGTGCCGTGGGACTAGCGGGGGTCACAGATACGCAGTATTTT.

The gene calls are TRBV29-1 and TRBJ2-1; no clear D gene. From germline, CDR1 is SQVTM and CDR2 ANQGSEA. Trimming left V 2 bases short and J 0 bases short, with 8 bases between. The CDR3 runs to 14 residues. Here the CDR3 reads CSVEPKSSYNEQFF. The CDR3 DNA reads as TGCAGCGTTGAACCGAAAAGCTCCTACAATGAGCAGTTCTTC.

The CDR3 DNA follows: TGCGCCAGCAGCCAGAACCAAGAGACCCAGTACTTC. Translated, it gives CASSQNQETQYF. The rearrangement links TRBV5-1 to TRBJ2-5; D not certain. Germline V lookup: CDR1 SGHRS, CDR2 YFSETQ. There are 12 residues in the CDR3. V was clipped by 4 bases and J by 0 bases, with 4 bases between them.

V usage is TRBV15 and J usage is TRBJ1-5; D uncertain. Germline CDR1 reads LNHNV; CDR2 reads YYDKDF (reference sequence). The CDR3 has 14 residues. V was clipped by 1 base and J by 3 bases, with 7 bases between them. CDR3 loop: CATSRVGLNQPQHF. In DNA form, the CDR3 reads TGTGCCACCAGCAGAGTGGGCCTCAATCAGCCCCAGCATTTT. Full variable domain (remainder filled in from reference TRBV15 and TRBJ1-5): DAMVIQNPRYQVTQFGKPVTLSCSQTLNHNVMYWYQQKSSQAPKLLFHYYDKDFNNEADTPDNFQSRRPNTSFCFLDIRSPGLGDTAMYLCATSRVGLNQPQHFGDGTRLSIL.

The V and J genes are TRBV7-9 and TRBJ1-2; D not resolved. The germline gives CDR1 SEHNR, CDR2 FQNEAQ (reference sequence). CDR3 length: 13 residues. Deletions cut 2 bases from V and 4 bases from J, with 8 bases between. The CDR3 here is CASSLSSLYGYTF. The CDR3 DNA is TGTGCCAGCAGCTTATCCTCCCTCTATGGCTACACCTTC.

V gene TRBV7-9 combines with J gene TRBJ2-7; perhaps TRBD2 as D (6 bases). Trimming left V 1 base short and J 7 bases short, with 11 bases between. Germline V gives CDR1 SEHNR, CDR2 FQNEAQ (reference sequence). The CDR3 totals 13 residues. CDR3 in amino acids: CASSLDRLGEQYV. The CDR3 DNA reads as TGTGCCAGCAGCTTAGACAGACTAGGAGAGCAGTACGTC.

The CDR3 DNA reads as TGTGCCACCTTAGGGACAGCAATGAACACTGAAGCTTTCTTT. This translates into CATLGTAMNTEAFF. V gene TRBV7-2 combines with J gene TRBJ1-1; TRBD1 matches 7 bases. Unmatched junction bases numbered 8, after V lost 10 bases and J lost 0 bases. The CDR3 contains 14 residues. Per the germline V gene, CDR1 is SGHTA and CDR2 is FQGNSA.

V and J are TRBV29-1 and TRBJ1-1; 7 bases line up with TRBD1. Looked up from germline, CDR1 is SQVTM and CDR2 is ANQGSEA. This CDR3 has 14 residues. V was clipped by 5 bases and J by 0 bases; unmatched bases: 6. CDR3 nucleotides: TGCAGCGTTTCACGGGGACAGATGAACACTGAAGCTTTCTTT. The encoded protein is CSVSRGQMNTEAFF.

The V gene is TRBV4-3, the J gene TRBJ1-1; a possible D gene is TRBD1 (5 bases). Per germline, CDR1 LGHNA and CDR2 YSLEER. V dropped 4 bases and J dropped 1 base, with 10 bases sitting between them. This CDR3 spans 14 amino acids. CDR3 residues: CASSRRGGNTEAFF. Here the CDR3 DNA reads TGCGCCAGCAGCCGCCGGGGCGGGAACACTGAAGCTTTCTTT.

The rearrangement joins TRBV4-3 to TRBJ1-5; no definite D call. The V gene's germline CDR1 is LGHNA and CDR2 YSLEER. There are 13 residues in the CDR3. V was shortened by 0 bases and J by 7 bases, with 7 bases between the two germline ends. CDR3 protein: CASSQERGQPQHF. DNA for the CDR3: TGCGCCAGCAGCCAAGAACGGGGACAGCCCCAGCATTTT.

This chain uses TRBV28 with TRBJ1-1; unclear D gene. Per germline, CDR1 MDHEN and CDR2 SYDVKM. Trimming removed 6 bases from V and 1 base from J, with 12 bases in between. This CDR3 contains 14 residues. The CDR3 DNA reads TGTGCCAGCAGCCCAAACCGTGGGAACACTGAAGCTTTCTTT. It encodes CASSPNRGNTEAFF.

The V call is TRBV27, the J call TRBJ2-7; D is possibly TRBD1 (6 bases). The ends were cut back, 4 bases at V and 4 bases at J, with 17 bases in the middle. Per germline, CDR1 MNHEY and CDR2 SMNVEV (reference sequence). There are 15 residues in the CDR3. This chain's CDR3 is CASSSGGDTSYEQYV. The DNA for the CDR3 is TGTGCCAGCAGTTCTGGTGGGGACACCTCATACGAGCAGTACGTC.

The CDR3 spells CASVLGGPGNQPQHF. CDR3 coding DNA: TGTGCCAGCGTGCTTGGGGGGCCTGGCAATCAGCCCCAGCATTTT. The chain has TRBV19 and TRBJ1-5, with D possibly being TRBD1 (6 bases). CDR1 and CDR2 (germline): LNHDA, SQIVND (reference sequence). The CDR3 has 15 residues. V lost 9 bases and J 2 bases, leaving 17 bases between the germline ends.

The V and J genes are TRBV6-2 or TRBV6-3 and TRBJ2-3; D is unresolved. CDR1 MNHEY and CDR2 SVGEGT come from the germline V gene. The V end was cut by 5 bases, the J end by 0 bases, with 9 bases between. The CDR3 covers 14 residues. In DNA, the CDR3 is TGTGCCAGCAGTCAAGCGAGAAGCACAGATACGCAGTATTTT. The encoded protein is CASSQARSTDTQYF.

V is TRBV11-3 and J is TRBJ1-1; D unclear. The CDR3 sequence is 15 residues long. Germline V gene data show CDR1 as SGHNT and CDR2 as YENEEA. V was clipped by 1 base and J by 0 bases, with 9 bases between them. The CDR3 spells CASSLGGAMNTEAFF. CDR3 sequence (DNA): TGTGCCAGCAGCTTAGGGGGAGCCATGAACACTGAAGCTTTCTTT.

The rearrangement joins TRBV9 to TRBJ1-2; tentatively, D is TRBD1 (5 bases). This CDR3 is 15 amino acids long. CDR1 and CDR2 (germline): SGDLS, YYNGEE. Trimming took off 2 bases at V and 4 bases at J, with 15 bases between the two ends. The CDR3 bases are TGTGCCAGCAGCGTTCAGCCCGGGACGGTCTATGGCTACACCTTC. Protein sequence: CASSVQPGTVYGYTF.

The chain couples TRBV9 to TRBJ2-2; D call uncertain. Trimming took 0 bases from V and 4 from J, leaving 19 bases between them. The CDR3 has 18 residues. Per germline, CDR1 SGDLS and CDR2 YYNGEE. The CDR3, as DNA: TGTGCCAGCAGCGTAGGACCAGAAGGGTTTTCTAGCACCGGGGAGCTGTTTTTT. Translating it yields CASSVGPEGFSSTGELFF.

The chain employs TRBV3-1 (or the pseudogene TRBV3-2) and TRBJ2-2, with a possible D match to TRBD2 (6 bases). Germline V CDR1 and CDR2: LGHDT, YNNKEL (reference sequence). The CDR3 sequence is 13 residues long. Trimming cost V 4 bases and J 5 bases, with 8 bases left between them. CDR3 residues: CASSLLATGELFF. CDR3 coding DNA: TGTGCCAGCAGCCTACTAGCTACCGGGGAGCTGTTTTTT.

The chain has TRBV7-2 and TRBJ1-5; perhaps TRBD1 as D (5 bases). The CDR3 is 15 amino acids. Germline V CDR1 and CDR2: SGHTA, FQGNSA. Between the trimmed V and J ends, which lost 3 bases and 0 bases, there was a span of 9 bases. In DNA form, the CDR3 reads TGTGCCAGCAGCTTCGGGACGAATAGCAATCAGCCCCAGCATTTT. This codes for CASSFGTNSNQPQHF.

The J gene is TRBJ2-1, the V gene TRBV6-9, with D perhaps matching TRBD2 (6 bases). The CDR3 contains 14 residues. The V and J ends lost 4 bases and 6 bases respectively, with 13 bases between them. The germline V gene has CDR1 MNHGY and CDR2 SVAAGI. This chain's CDR3 is CASSLPGSGNEQFF. The DNA for the CDR3 is TGTGCCAGCAGTTTACCCGGGAGTGGCAATGAGCAGTTCTTC.

The chain is built from TRBV5-1 and TRBJ1-4, with TRBD1 matching over 7 bases. The germline gives CDR1 SGHRS, CDR2 YFSETQ. The CDR3 has 15 residues. V shed 4 bases, J shed 6 bases, and the junction held 9 bases outside the gene matches. The DNA of the CDR3 is TGCGCCAGCAGCCCGCACAGGGGAATAGATGAAAAACTGTTTTTT. This sequence encodes CASSPHRGIDEKLFF.

The V and J genes are TRBV19 and TRBJ1-6, with a weak D call TRBD1 (5 bases). Per the germline V gene, CDR1 is LNHDA and CDR2 is SQIVND (reference sequence). Trimming shortened V by 4 bases and J by 5 bases, and 12 bases separated the two germline ends. This CDR3 is built from 15 residues. This CDR3 reads CASSRPRVNNSPLHF. The CDR3 DNA reads as TGTGCCAGTAGTAGACCCAGGGTGAATAATTCACCCCTCCACTTT.

The J gene is TRBJ2-7, the V gene TRBV6-5; D could derive from TRBD1 or TRBD2 (5 bases each). CDR3 length equals 13 residues. Trimming cost V 6 bases and J 3 bases, with 12 bases left between them. Per germline, CDR1 MNHEY and CDR2 SVGAGI. The CDR3 here is CASRTTEGYEQYV. Written as DNA, the CDR3 is TGTGCCAGCAGAACGACAGAGGGCTACGAGCAGTACGTC.

The rearrangement uses TRBV13 and TRBJ1-1, with a weak D call TRBD1 (6 bases). CDR1 PRHDT and CDR2 FYEKMQ come from the germline V gene (reference sequence). Trimming shortened V by 3 bases and J by 6 bases, and 11 bases separated the two germline ends. The CDR3 is 13 amino acids. In DNA, the CDR3 is TGTGCCAGCAGCTTCGAGGGGGTTCCTGAAGCTTTCTTT. Translation gives CASSFEGVPEAFF.

The rearrangement joins TRBV4-3 to TRBJ1-6; D is unclear. The CDR3 has 16 amino acids. V was clipped by 0 bases and J by 10 bases, with 16 bases between them. Germline values: CDR1 LGHNA, CDR2 YSLEER. CDR3 nucleotide sequence: TGCGCCAGCAGCCAAGATGTTGCAGTAGGGAGCTCACCCCTCCACTTT. Its translation is CASSQDVAVGSSPLHF.